These 7 T cell receptor beta chains originate from one sample sequenced in a study of T cells in women clearing cervical HPV infection. The protocol was immunoSEQ multiplex PCR, while the TCRdb copy is restricted to in-frame clones and leaves out a portion. Recorded for this sample: about 20,000 clones. The sequencing input was blood buffy coat. Receptors were obtained from a woman between 18 and 69 years old with a cervical HPV16 infection that either progressed to CIN3+ or cleared (not recorded which).

As concerns this clone: The CDR3 extends 3 residues past the end of the read, so its final part is completed from the germline J gene. This chain uses TRBV11-2 with TRBJ2-7, with a tentative D call TRBD1 (6 bases). The V end was cut by 2 bases, the J end by 2 bases, with 10 bases between. The CDR3 is 14 residues long. Germline CDR1 SGHAT, CDR2 FQNNGV. The covered CDR3 bases are TGTGCCAGCAGCTTAAGCACAGGGACCTACGAG. It is translated as CASSLSTGTYE. The entire CDR3 protein is CASSLSTGTYEQYF.

With regard to this clone: From the germline J gene comes the end of the CDR3, since the read stops 3 residues before it. V usage is TRBV20-1 and J usage is TRBJ2-3; D is unresolved. This CDR3 region has 13 residues. Germline V gives CDR1 DFQATT, CDR2 SNEGSKA (reference sequence). The sequenced part of the CDR3 DNA is TGCAGTGCCCCCAGTCTAGGCCAAGAGACG. This codes for CSAPSLGQET. The CDR3 in its entirety is CSAPSLGQETQYF.

To note about this clone: From the germline J gene comes the end of the CDR3, since the read stops 3 residues before it. The chain combines TRBV20-1 with TRBJ1-2; perhaps TRBD1 as D (5 bases). V was shortened by 2 bases and J by 4 bases, with 20 bases between the two germline ends. Germline V gene sequence: CDR1 DFQATT, CDR2 SNEGSKA (reference sequence). CDR3 length: 16 residues. CDR3 bases read: TGCAGTGCTAGAAACAATTGGGGCATTCGGAGCTATGGC. It encodes CSARNNWGIRSYG. The CDR3, in full, reads CSARNNWGIRSYGYTF.

Remarks on this clone: A read error may produce the germline difference seen at one junction end. The read falls 3 residues short of the CDR3 end, and the missing part is taken from the germline J gene. The rearrangement joins TRBV4-2 to TRBJ2-7; 11 bases are shared with TRBD1. CDR3 length equals 17 residues. Looked up from germline, CDR1 is LGHNA and CDR2 is YNFKEQ. The CDR3 loop is CASSLYSGTGGADEQYF. The sequenced CDR3 bases are TGCGCCAGCAGCCTTTATTCGGGGACAGGGGGGGCGGACGAG.

To note about this clone: Coverage ceases 3 residues before the CDR3 finishes, and the germline J gene fills in the end. The chain links TRBV29-1 to TRBJ2-3, with D tentatively TRBD1 (7 bases). CDR1 is SQVTM, CDR2 ANQGSEA, per germline. This CDR3 is built from 15 residues. Partial CDR3 DNA: TGCAGCGCCGAGTTGAGCAGGGGGGTAGAAGAGACG. Translating gives CSAELSRGVEET. The CDR3 in its entirety is CSAELSRGVEETQYF.

A note on this clone: The CDR3 end falls 3 residues outside the read, so it is completed with the germline J gene. This chain joins TRBV20-1 and TRBJ2-7, with a possible D match to TRBD1 (7 bases). This CDR3 spans 14 amino acids. Germline CDR1 reads DFQATT; CDR2 reads SNEGSKA (reference sequence). The V gene lost 5 bases and the J gene lost 1 base, with 15 bases spanning the gap. This CDR3 reads CSAETGEVSYEQYF. Partial CDR3 DNA: TGCAGTGCTGAAACAGGGGAGGTTTCCTACGAG.

For this clone: Coverage ceases 3 residues before the CDR3 finishes, and the germline J gene fills in the end. The chain combines TRBV5-6 with TRBJ1-5, with 9 bases lining up with TRBD1. CDR1 SGHDT and CDR2 YYEEEE come from the germline V gene. The CDR3 has 15 amino acids. Trimming at V came to 0 bases and at J to 3 bases, leaving 1 base not matched to a gene. The CDR3 spells CASSLGTGVNQPQHF. Partial CDR3 DNA: TGTGCCAGCAGCTTGGGGACAGGGGTCAATCAGCCC.